This T cell receptor beta chain was identified in a study of T-cell reconstitution after alpha-beta-depleted transplantation in children. There are a few counts of this clonotype. The authors prepared the TCRbeta library with unique molecular identifiers. Each CDR3 protein is one row after TCRdb ran MiXCR on the PCR reads. The data contain roughly 90,000 distinct CDR3 sequences, over 9% of them singletons. The germline V gene has CDR1 SQVTM and CDR2 ANQGSEA. V lost 8 bases, J lost 6 bases, and 9 bases stayed unmatched. The CDR3 is made up of 14 amino acids. The V and J genes are TRBV29-1 and TRBJ2-2; 10 bases align to TRBD1. The sequence was obtained from a human donor who donated a stem cell graft to a child with inherited bone marrow failure. The sample was PBMCs from the stem cell graft donor, taken from the stem cell graft. The CDR3 here is CSTHTGQGPGELFF. As DNA, the CDR3 is TGCAGCACTCACACGGGACAGGGGCCCGGGGAGCTGTTTTTT.